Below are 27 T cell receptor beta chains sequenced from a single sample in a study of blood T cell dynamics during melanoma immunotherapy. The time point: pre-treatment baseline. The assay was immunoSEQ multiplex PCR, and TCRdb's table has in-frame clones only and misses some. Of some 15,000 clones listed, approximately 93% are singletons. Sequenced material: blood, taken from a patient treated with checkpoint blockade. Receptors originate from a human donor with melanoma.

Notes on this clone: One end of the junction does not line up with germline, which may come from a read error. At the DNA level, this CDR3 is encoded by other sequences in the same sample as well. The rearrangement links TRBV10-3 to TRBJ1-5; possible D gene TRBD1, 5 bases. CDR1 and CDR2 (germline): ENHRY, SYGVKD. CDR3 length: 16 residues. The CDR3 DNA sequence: TGTGCCATCAGTGAAGGGGCCACCTATAGCAATCAACCCCAGCATTTT. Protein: CAISEGATYSNQPQHF.

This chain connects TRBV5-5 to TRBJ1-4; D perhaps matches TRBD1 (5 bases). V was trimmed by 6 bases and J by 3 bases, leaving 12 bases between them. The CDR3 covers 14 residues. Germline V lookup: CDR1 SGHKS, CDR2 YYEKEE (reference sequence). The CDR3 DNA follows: TGTGCCAGCAACCCAAGAGGGGCTAATGAAAAACTGTTTTTT. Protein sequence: CASNPRGANEKLFF.

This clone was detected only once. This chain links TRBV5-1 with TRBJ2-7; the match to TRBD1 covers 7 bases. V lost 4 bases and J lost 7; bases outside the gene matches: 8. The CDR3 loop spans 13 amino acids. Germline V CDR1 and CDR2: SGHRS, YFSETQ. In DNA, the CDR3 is TGCGCCAGCAGCCCCGAGGGGGCGCGGGAGCAGTACTTC. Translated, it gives CASSPEGAREQYF.

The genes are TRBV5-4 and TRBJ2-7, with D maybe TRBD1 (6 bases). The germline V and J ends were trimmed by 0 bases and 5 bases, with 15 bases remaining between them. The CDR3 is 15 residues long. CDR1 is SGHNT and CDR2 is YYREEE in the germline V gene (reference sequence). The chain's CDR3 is CASSLGVRGGDEQYF. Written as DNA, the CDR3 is TGTGCCAGCAGCTTGGGGGTCAGGGGTGGCGACGAGCAGTACTTC.

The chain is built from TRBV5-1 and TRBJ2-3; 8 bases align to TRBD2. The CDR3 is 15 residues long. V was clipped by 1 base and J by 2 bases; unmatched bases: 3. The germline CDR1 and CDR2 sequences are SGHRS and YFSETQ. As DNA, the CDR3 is TGCGCCAGCAGCTTGCGGGGGGGAGTCACAGATACGCAGTATTTT. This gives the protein CASSLRGGVTDTQYF.

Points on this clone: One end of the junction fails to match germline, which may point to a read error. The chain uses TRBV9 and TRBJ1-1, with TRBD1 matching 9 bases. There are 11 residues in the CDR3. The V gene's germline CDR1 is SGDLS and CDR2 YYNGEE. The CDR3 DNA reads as TGTGCCAGCAGCGGGGACAGGGCCAATTCCTTT. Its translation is CASSGDRANSF.

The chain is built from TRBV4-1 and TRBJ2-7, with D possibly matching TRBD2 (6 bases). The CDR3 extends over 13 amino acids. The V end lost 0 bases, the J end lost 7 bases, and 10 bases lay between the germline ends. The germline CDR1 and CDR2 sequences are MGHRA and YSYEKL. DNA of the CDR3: TGCGCCAGCAGCCAAGATACAGGAGGGGAGCAGTACTTC. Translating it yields CASSQDTGGEQYF.

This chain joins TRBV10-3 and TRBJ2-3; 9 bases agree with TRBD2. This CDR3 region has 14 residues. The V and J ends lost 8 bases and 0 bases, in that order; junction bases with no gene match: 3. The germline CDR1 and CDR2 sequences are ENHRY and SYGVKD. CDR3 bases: TGTGCCATCGAGGCGGGGGGGAGCACAGATACGCAGTATTTT. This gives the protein CAIEAGGSTDTQYF.

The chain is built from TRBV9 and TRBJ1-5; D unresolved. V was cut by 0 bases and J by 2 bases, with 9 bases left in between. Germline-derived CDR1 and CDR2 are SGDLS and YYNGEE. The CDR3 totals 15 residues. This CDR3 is CASSVGSAGNQPQHF. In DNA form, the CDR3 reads TGTGCCAGCAGCGTAGGGAGTGCGGGCAATCAGCCCCAGCATTTT.

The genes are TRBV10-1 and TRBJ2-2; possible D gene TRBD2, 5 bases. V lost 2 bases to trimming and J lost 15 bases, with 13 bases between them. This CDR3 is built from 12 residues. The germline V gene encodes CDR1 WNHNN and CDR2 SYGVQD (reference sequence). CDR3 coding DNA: TGCGCCAGCAGTGAGCGGGATGATGGGTTGTTTTTT. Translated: CASSERDDGLFF.

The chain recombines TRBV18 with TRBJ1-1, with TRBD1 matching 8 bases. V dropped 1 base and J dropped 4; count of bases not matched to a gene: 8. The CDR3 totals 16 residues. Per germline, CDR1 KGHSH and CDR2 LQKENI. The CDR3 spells CASSPQSQGAFTEAFF. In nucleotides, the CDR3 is TGTGCCAGCTCACCACAATCGCAGGGGGCATTCACTGAAGCTTTCTTT.

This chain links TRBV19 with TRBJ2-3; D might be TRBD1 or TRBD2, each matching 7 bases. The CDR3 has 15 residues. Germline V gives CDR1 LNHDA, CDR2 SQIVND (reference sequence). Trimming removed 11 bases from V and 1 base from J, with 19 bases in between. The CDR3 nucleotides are TGTGCCTCGCGTCAGGGGGGGGGCGGCACAGATACGCAGTATTTT. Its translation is CASRQGGGGTDTQYF.

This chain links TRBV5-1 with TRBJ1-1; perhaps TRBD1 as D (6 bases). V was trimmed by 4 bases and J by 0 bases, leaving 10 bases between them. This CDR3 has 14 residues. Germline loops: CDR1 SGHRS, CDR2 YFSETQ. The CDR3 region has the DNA TGCGCCAGCAGCCCGTGGACAGTGAACACTGAAGCTTTCTTT. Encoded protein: CASSPWTVNTEAFF.

The CDR3 coding sequence is TGTGCCAGCAGCTCTTGGGACAGGGGGTACACCGGGGAGCTGTTTTTT. As protein: CASSSWDRGYTGELFF. The chain joins TRBV7-2 to TRBJ2-2; the match to TRBD1 covers 11 bases. The CDR3 runs 16 residues. Germline-derived CDR1 and CDR2 are SGHTA and FQGNSA. Trimming cost V 4 bases and J 3 bases; bases outside gene matches: 4. The entire variable domain, with the rest obtained from reference TRBV7-2 and TRBJ2-2, is as follows: GAGVSQSPSNKVTEKGKDVELRCDPISGHTALYWYRQSLGQGLEFLIYFQGNSAPDKSGLPSDRFSAERTGGSVSTLTIQRTQQEDSAVYLCASSSWDRGYTGELFFGEGSRLTVL.

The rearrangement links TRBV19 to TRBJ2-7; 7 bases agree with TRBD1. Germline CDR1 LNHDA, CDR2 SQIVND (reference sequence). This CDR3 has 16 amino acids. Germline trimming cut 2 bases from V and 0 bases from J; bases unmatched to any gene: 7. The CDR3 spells CASSITPGTASYEQYF. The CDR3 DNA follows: TGTGCCAGTAGTATAACCCCCGGGACAGCCTCCTACGAGCAGTACTTC.

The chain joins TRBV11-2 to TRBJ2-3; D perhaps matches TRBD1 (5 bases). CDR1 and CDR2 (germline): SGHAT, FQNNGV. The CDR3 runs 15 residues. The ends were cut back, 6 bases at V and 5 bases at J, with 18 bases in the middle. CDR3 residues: CASSIQGFKGDTQYF. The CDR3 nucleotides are TGTGCCAGCAGTATTCAGGGCTTCAAGGGAGATACGCAGTATTTT.

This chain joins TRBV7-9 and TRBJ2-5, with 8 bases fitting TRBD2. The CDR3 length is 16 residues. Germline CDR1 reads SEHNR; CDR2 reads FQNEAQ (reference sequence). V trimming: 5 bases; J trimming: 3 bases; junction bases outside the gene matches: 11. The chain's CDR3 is CASSPRTSPREETQYF. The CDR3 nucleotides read TGTGCCAGCAGCCCGAGGACTAGCCCTCGAGAAGAGACCCAGTACTTC.

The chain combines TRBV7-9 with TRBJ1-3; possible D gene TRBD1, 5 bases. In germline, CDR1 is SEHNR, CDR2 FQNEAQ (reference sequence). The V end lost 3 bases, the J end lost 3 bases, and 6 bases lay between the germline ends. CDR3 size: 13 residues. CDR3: CASSFDSGNTIYF. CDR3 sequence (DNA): TGTGCCAGCAGCTTCGACAGTGGAAACACCATATATTTT.

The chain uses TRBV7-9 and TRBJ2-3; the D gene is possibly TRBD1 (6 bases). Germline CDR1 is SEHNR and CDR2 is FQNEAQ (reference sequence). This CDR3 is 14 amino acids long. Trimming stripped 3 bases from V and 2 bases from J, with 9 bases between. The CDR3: CASSFTGSTDTQYF. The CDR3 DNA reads TGTGCCAGCAGCTTCACAGGGTCCACAGATACGCAGTATTTT. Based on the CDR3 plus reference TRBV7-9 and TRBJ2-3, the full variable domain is DTGVSQNPRHKITKRGQNVTFRCDPISEHNRLYWYRQTLGQGPEFLTYFQNEAQLEKSRLLSDRFSAERPKGSFSTLEIQRTEQGDSAMYLCASSFTGSTDTQYFGPGTRLTVL.

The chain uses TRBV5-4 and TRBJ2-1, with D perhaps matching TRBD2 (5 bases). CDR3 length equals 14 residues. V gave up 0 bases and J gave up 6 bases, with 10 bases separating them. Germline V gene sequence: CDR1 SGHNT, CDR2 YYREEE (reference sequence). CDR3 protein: CASSLGLTPNEQFF. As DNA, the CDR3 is TGTGCCAGCAGCTTGGGACTAACTCCCAATGAGCAGTTCTTC.

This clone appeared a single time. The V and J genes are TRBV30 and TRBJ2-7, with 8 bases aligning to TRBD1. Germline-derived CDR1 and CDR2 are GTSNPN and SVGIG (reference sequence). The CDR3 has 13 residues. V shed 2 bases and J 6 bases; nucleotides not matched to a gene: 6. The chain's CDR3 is CAWSRDRISEQYF. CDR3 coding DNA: TGTGCCTGGAGTCGGGACAGGATCTCCGAGCAGTACTTC.

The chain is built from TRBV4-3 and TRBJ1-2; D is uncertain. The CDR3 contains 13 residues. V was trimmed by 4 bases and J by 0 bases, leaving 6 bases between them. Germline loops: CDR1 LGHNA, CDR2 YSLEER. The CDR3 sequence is CASSRTPNYGYTF. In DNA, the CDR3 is TGCGCCAGCAGCCGGACTCCTAACTATGGCTACACCTTC.

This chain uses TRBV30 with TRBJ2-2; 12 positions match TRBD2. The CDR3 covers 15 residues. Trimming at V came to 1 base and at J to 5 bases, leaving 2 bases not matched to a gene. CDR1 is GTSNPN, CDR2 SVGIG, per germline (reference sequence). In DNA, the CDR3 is TGTGCCTGGAGTGCCGGACTAGCGGGGACCGGGGAGCTGTTTTTT. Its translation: CAWSAGLAGTGELFF.

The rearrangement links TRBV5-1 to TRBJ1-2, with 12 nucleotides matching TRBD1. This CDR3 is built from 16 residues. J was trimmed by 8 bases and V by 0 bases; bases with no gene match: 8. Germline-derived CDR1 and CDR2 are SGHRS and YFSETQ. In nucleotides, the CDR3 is TGCGCCAGCAGCTTGGGGGACAGGGGGCTATCAGGCGGCTACACCTTC. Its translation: CASSLGDRGLSGGYTF.

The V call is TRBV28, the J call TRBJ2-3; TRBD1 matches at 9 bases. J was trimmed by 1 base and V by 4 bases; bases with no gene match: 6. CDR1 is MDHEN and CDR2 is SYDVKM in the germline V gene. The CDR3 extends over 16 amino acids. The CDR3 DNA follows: TGTGCCAGCAGTTCCTCGAGGGACAGGGGCACAGATACGCAGTATTTT. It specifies CASSSSRDRGTDTQYF.

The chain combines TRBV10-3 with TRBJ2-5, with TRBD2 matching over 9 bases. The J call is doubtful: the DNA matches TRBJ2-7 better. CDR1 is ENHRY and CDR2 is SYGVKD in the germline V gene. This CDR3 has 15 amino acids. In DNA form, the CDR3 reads TGTGCCATCAGTGAGGAGACTAGCGGCTCCTACGAGCAGTACTTC. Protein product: CAISEETSGSYEQYF.

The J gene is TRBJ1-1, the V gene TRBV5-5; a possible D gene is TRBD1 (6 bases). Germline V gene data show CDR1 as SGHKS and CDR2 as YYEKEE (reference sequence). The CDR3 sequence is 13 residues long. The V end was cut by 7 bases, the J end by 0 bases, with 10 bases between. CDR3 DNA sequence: TGTGCCAGCGCTAGGGGGATGAACACTGAAGCTTTCTTT. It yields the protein CASARGMNTEAFF.